The clone carrying this T cell receptor beta chain turned up a few times. The sample originates from a study of PD-L1 blockade in urothelial cancer. Time point in this sample: peripheral blood 6 weeks after treatment start. TCRdb's table, derived via immunoSEQ multiplex PCR, lists solely in-frame clones and lacks some. The sample yields 90,000 to 130,000 clones, less than 95% seen once. The receptor was isolated from a man aged 60 to 69 with urothelial cancer. Specimen: PBMCs, collected around atezolizumab (anti-PD-L1) treatment.

CDR3 protein: CASSLSRDYNSPLHF. CDR3 in DNA: TGTGCCAGCTCACTAAGCCGGGACTATAATTCACCCCTCCACTTT. The chain recombines TRBV18 with TRBJ1-6; no definite D call. The V and J ends lost 4 bases and 3 bases respectively, with 10 bases between them. The CDR3 has 15 residues. Germline V CDR1 and CDR2: KGHSH, LQKENI.